The TCR beta chain under discussion was sequenced for a study of T-cell memory formation after mild COVID-19. The wider study: Clusters were largely donor specific.

Study-wide findings and caveats: Memory from before infection featured some responding clones, which suggests cross-reactive memory joined. Shrinking CD4+ clones were chiefly CM and EM; CD8+ ones were chiefly EMRA.

This CDR3 contains 14 residues. The germline CDR1 and CDR2 sequences are SGHVS and FNYEAQ. The ends were cut back, 2 bases at V and 1 base at J, with 8 bases in the middle. There are a few counts of this clonotype. As yet, its antigen is unknown. 5'RACE primed at constant segments yielded TCR alpha and TCR beta cDNA libraries bearing sample barcodes and UMIs. Each CDR3 protein gets one entry after TCRdb re-called the 5' RACE reads with MiXCR. This sample carries roughly 320,000 distinct CDR3 sequences, under 30% of them seen once, and the ten largest clones take approximately 12%. V is TRBV7-6 and J is TRBJ2-5; D gene ambiguous. The sequencing input was PBMCs or a T cell subset sorted from them (not recorded which). This TCR was recovered from an adult woman who had mild COVID-19 (a few samples of this study predate the infection). Cell type and time point are not known. The CDR3 protein is CASSLKQSQETQYF. The CDR3 coding sequence is TGTGCCAGCAGCTTAAAACAGTCCCAAGAGACCCAGTACTTC.